What follows are 4 T cell receptor beta chains derived from one specimen sequenced in a study of cytomegalovirus exposure and HLA in healthy donors. Primers: 60 Vbeta forward and 13 Jbeta reverse. Assay used: immunoSEQ multiplex PCR; TCRdb lists only in-frame clones, some missing. The sample lists 200,000 or so clones; 70% were seen once. The sample comprised PBMCs. These receptors were collected from a man between 40 and 49 years old in good health and CMV-seropositive.

This sequence joins TRBV5-1 and TRBJ2-2; TRBD2 is a possible D gene (7 bases). Trimming shortened V by 7 bases and J by 4 bases, and 14 bases separated the two germline ends. The CDR3 is 14 residues long. CDR1 and CDR2 (germline): SGHRS, YFSETQ. The CDR3 protein is CASELGGATGELFF. The CDR3 DNA sequence: TGCGCCAGCGAGTTAGGGGGGGCCACCGGGGAGCTGTTTTTT.

The rearrangement joins TRBV19 to TRBJ2-3; 9 bases fit TRBD1. The CDR3 covers 13 residues. Germline CDR1 and CDR2: LNHDA and SQIVND (reference sequence). V lost 5 bases to trimming and J lost 4 bases; unmatched junction nucleotides: 1. The CDR3 region is CASSWTGADTQYF. The CDR3, as DNA: TGTGCCAGTAGTTGGACAGGGGCAGATACGCAGTATTTT.

This sequence joins TRBV7-9 and TRBJ2-7; 7 bases are a match to TRBD2. The CDR3 contains 14 residues. The junction had 7 bases not matched to a gene; V was cut back by 2 bases and J by 6 bases. Germline V gene data show CDR1 as SEHNR and CDR2 as FQNEAQ (reference sequence). The CDR3 is CASSLPGTTREQYF. The CDR3 DNA is TGTGCCAGCAGCTTACCGGGGACTACCCGCGAGCAGTACTTC.

This clone was counted a few times. The chain employs TRBV28 and TRBJ1-5, with D maybe TRBD1 (6 bases). Germline CDR1 MDHEN, CDR2 SYDVKM. The CDR3 is 13 amino acids. The V end was cut by 8 bases, the J end by 0 bases, with 8 bases between. CDR3 nucleotide sequence: TGTGCCAGCGGACAGTTTAGCAATCAGCCCCAGCATTTT. Translated, it gives CASGQFSNQPQHF.